These T cell receptor beta chains were read from a single sample in a study of T cell repertoires in aging, cancer and after chemotherapy. From the multiplex PCR reads, TCRdb called clonotypes with MiXCR, one entry per CDR3 protein. Among 2,000 to 2,500 distinct CDR3 sequences listed, more than 25% were seen once. Sequenced material: blood. Every receptor here comes from a human donor in good health. CDR3s include the opening cysteine and the closing phenylalanine or tryptophan. D genes are given only for firm matches. Where a row states a size, it is once, few, many or the class of an expanded clone; other rows omit it.

j_call: TRBJ1-2; clone_size: NA; v_call: TRBV14; d_call: TRBD1; cdr3_aa: CASSPTGGYGYTF; cdr3_nt: TGTGCCAGCAGCCCAACAGGGGGGTATGGCTACACCTTC
j_call: TRBJ2-3; clone_size: once; v_call: TRBV6-2/TRBV6-3; d_call: NA; cdr3_aa: CASSYSLSLETQYF; cdr3_nt: TGTGCCAGCAGTTACTCGTTATCTTTAGAGACGCAGTATTTT
j_call: TRBJ2-3; clone_size: NA; v_call: TRBV20-1; d_call: TRBD1; cdr3_aa: CSAPRQGPFPDTQYF; cdr3_nt: TGCAGTGCTCCGAGACAGGGCCCCTTTCCTGATACGCAGTATTTT
j_call: TRBJ1-1; clone_size: NA; v_call: TRBV5-1; d_call: NA; cdr3_aa: CASSLDSNTEAFF; cdr3_nt: TGCGCCAGCAGCTTGGATAGCAACACTGAAGCTTTCTTT
j_call: TRBJ1-1; clone_size: NA; v_call: TRBV4-3; d_call: NA; cdr3_aa: CASSPDNQGGTEAFF; cdr3_nt: TGCGCCAGCAGCCCAGATAACCAGGGAGGCACTGAAGCTTTCTTT
j_call: TRBJ2-1; clone_size: NA; v_call: TRBV6-6; d_call: TRBD2; cdr3_aa: CASSYSSGDPSNEQFF; cdr3_nt: TGTGCCAGCAGTTACTCTAGCGGGGACCCTTCTAATGAGCAGTTCTTC
j_call: TRBJ1-5; clone_size: NA; v_call: TRBV19; d_call: NA; cdr3_aa: CASGRGGPQHF; cdr3_nt: TGTGCCAGTGGCAGGGGCGGACCCCAGCATTTT
j_call: TRBJ2-1; clone_size: NA; v_call: TRBV30; d_call: TRBD2; cdr3_aa: CAWKGLGYNEQFF; cdr3_nt: TGTGCCTGGAAGGGACTAGGGTACAATGAGCAGTTCTTC
j_call: TRBJ2-6; clone_size: once; v_call: TRBV7-2; d_call: TRBD1; cdr3_aa: CASSRRQGAAGANVLTF; cdr3_nt: TGTGCCAGCAGCAGGCGACAGGGGGCTGCTGGGGCCAACGTCCTGACTTTC
j_call: TRBJ1-2; clone_size: NA; v_call: TRBV13; d_call: NA; cdr3_aa: CASSPGGGTLLYGYTF; cdr3_nt: TGTGCCAGCAGCCCAGGAGGCGGTACGCTACTTTATGGCTACACCTTC
j_call: TRBJ2-3; clone_size: NA; v_call: TRBV27; d_call: TRBD2; cdr3_aa: CASSGPGLAGADTQYF; cdr3_nt: TGTGCCAGCAGCGGACCGGGACTAGCGGGAGCAGATACGCAGTATTTT
j_call: TRBJ1-1; clone_size: few; v_call: TRBV7-9; d_call: NA; cdr3_aa: CASSLGSPEAFF; cdr3_nt: TGTGCCAGCAGCTTAGGGTCGCCTGAAGCTTTCTTT
j_call: TRBJ1-2; clone_size: NA; v_call: TRBV20-1; d_call: NA; cdr3_aa: CSARAAPSNYGYTF; cdr3_nt: TGCAGTGCTAGGGCCGCCCCAAGTAACTATGGCTACACCTTC
j_call: TRBJ1-6; clone_size: once; v_call: TRBV5-6; d_call: NA; cdr3_aa: CASSLDGTIGLPLHF; cdr3_nt: TGTGCCAGCAGCTTGGATGGGACTATCGGTTTACCCCTCCACTTT
j_call: TRBJ2-1; clone_size: few; v_call: TRBV5-6; d_call: TRBD2; cdr3_aa: CASSPTGTTYNEQFF; cdr3_nt: TGTGCCAGCAGCCCCACCGGGACTACCTACAATGAGCAGTTCTTC
j_call: TRBJ2-5; clone_size: once; v_call: TRBV7-9; d_call: NA; cdr3_aa: CASTQSQVQETQYF; cdr3_nt: TGTGCCAGCACCCAAAGCCAGGTACAAGAGACCCAGTACTTC
j_call: TRBJ2-1; clone_size: NA; v_call: TRBV9; d_call: NA; cdr3_aa: CASSVDSSSYNEQFF; cdr3_nt: TGTGCCAGCAGCGTAGATTCGAGCTCCTACAATGAGCAGTTCTTC
j_call: TRBJ2-2; clone_size: once; v_call: TRBV7-6; d_call: NA; cdr3_aa: CASSLGMNPGELFF; cdr3_nt: TGTGCCAGCAGCTTAGGGATGAACCCCGGGGAGCTGTTTTTT
j_call: TRBJ2-6; clone_size: medium-sized; v_call: TRBV6-5; d_call: NA; cdr3_aa: CASSYKGTPFGANVLTF; cdr3_nt: TGTGCCAGCAGTTACAAGGGCACCCCATTCGGGGCCAACGTCCTGACTTTC
j_call: TRBJ2-3; clone_size: few; v_call: TRBV7-6; d_call: NA; cdr3_aa: CASSLVGGKTADTQYF; cdr3_nt: TGTGCCAGCAGCTTAGTCGGGGGAAAGACAGCAGATACGCAGTATTTT
j_call: TRBJ1-2; clone_size: NA; v_call: TRBV7-2; d_call: NA; cdr3_aa: CASSLARIGFIGGYTF; cdr3_nt: TGTGCCAGCAGCTTAGCGCGTATTGGGTTTATTGGTGGCTACACCTTC
j_call: TRBJ1-2; clone_size: NA; v_call: TRBV10-3; d_call: TRBD1; cdr3_aa: CAIPSGQTGGYTF; cdr3_nt: TGTGCCATCCCCTCGGGACAGACGGGCGGCTACACCTTC
j_call: TRBJ2-1; clone_size: few; v_call: TRBV19; d_call: TRBD2; cdr3_aa: CASSGTSGRGEQFF; cdr3_nt: TGTGCCAGTAGTGGGACTAGCGGCCGAGGGGAGCAGTTCTTC
j_call: TRBJ2-2; clone_size: few; v_call: TRBV30; d_call: NA; cdr3_aa: CAWRTLTAPNTGELFF; cdr3_nt: TGTGCCTGGAGAACTTTGACAGCGCCGAACACCGGGGAGCTGTTTTTT
j_call: TRBJ1-6; clone_size: few; v_call: TRBV10-3; d_call: TRBD1; cdr3_aa: CAVGQGIDSPLHF; cdr3_nt: TGTGCCGTGGGACAGGGAATAGATTCACCCCTCCACTTT
j_call: TRBJ2-1; clone_size: NA; v_call: TRBV7-2; d_call: TRBD2; cdr3_aa: CASSVTSGRGTGAQFF; cdr3_nt: TGTGCCAGCAGCGTTACTAGCGGGAGAGGGACTGGTGCACAGTTCTTC
j_call: TRBJ2-7; clone_size: NA; v_call: TRBV11-2; d_call: TRBD1; cdr3_aa: CASSPRTGGYEQYF; cdr3_nt: TGTGCCAGCAGCCCTCGGACAGGGGGCTACGAGCAGTACTTC
j_call: TRBJ2-3; clone_size: hyperexpanded; v_call: TRBV15; d_call: TRBD2; cdr3_aa: CATSRDLLSAGELDTQYF; cdr3_nt: TGTGCCACCAGCAGAGATCTTCTTAGCGCGGGAGAATTAGATACGCAGTATTTT
j_call: TRBJ1-2; clone_size: medium-sized; v_call: TRBV6-5; d_call: NA; cdr3_aa: CASRGRGIYGYTF; cdr3_nt: TGTGCCAGCAGGGGACGGGGCATTTACGGCTACACCTTC
j_call: TRBJ2-7; clone_size: NA; v_call: TRBV6-4; d_call: NA; cdr3_aa: CASRGQGARLAGTSCLYEQYF; cdr3_nt: TGTGCCAGCAGGGGACAGGGGGCGCGACTAGCGGGAACCTCGTGTCTCTACGAGCAGTACTTC
j_call: TRBJ1-6; clone_size: NA; v_call: TRBV20-1; d_call: NA; cdr3_aa: CSARLMGAVNSPLHF; cdr3_nt: TGCAGTGCTAGACTAATGGGGGCGGTTAATTCACCCCTCCACTTT
j_call: TRBJ2-1; clone_size: few; v_call: TRBV7-2; d_call: NA; cdr3_aa: CASSLGQVGEQFF; cdr3_nt: TGTGCCAGCAGCTTAGGGCAGGTTGGTGAGCAGTTCTTC
j_call: TRBJ1-6; clone_size: NA; v_call: TRBV19; d_call: NA; cdr3_aa: CASSVERWGDSPLHF; cdr3_nt: TGTGCCAGTAGTGTAGAGAGATGGGGAGATTCACCCCTCCACTTT
j_call: TRBJ1-4; clone_size: once; v_call: TRBV7-2; d_call: TRBD1; cdr3_aa: CASSQAGQGVGEKLFF; cdr3_nt: TGCGCCAGCAGCCAAGCGGGACAGGGGGTCGGTGAAAAACTGTTTTTT
j_call: TRBJ1-4; clone_size: NA; v_call: TRBV20-1; d_call: TRBD1; cdr3_aa: CSARPSGTGLNEKLFF; cdr3_nt: TGCAGTGCTAGGCCCAGCGGGACAGGGCTTAATGAAAAACTGTTTTTT
j_call: TRBJ1-2; clone_size: NA; v_call: TRBV6-2/TRBV6-3; d_call: NA; cdr3_aa: CASTLEQQPQGYTF; cdr3_nt: TGTGCCAGCACCTTAGAACAGCAACCTCAGGGCTACACCTTC
j_call: TRBJ1-5; clone_size: NA; v_call: TRBV30; d_call: NA; cdr3_aa: CAWSCGGYSNQPQHF; cdr3_nt: TGTGCCTGGAGCTGTGGGGGGTATAGCAATCAGCCCCAGCATTTT
j_call: TRBJ2-1; clone_size: NA; v_call: TRBV20-1; d_call: TRBD2; cdr3_aa: CSARDQRLAGTDNEQFF; cdr3_nt: TGCAGTGCTAGAGACCAAAGACTAGCGGGGACCGACAATGAGCAGTTCTTC
j_call: TRBJ1-1; clone_size: NA; v_call: TRBV6-2/TRBV6-3; d_call: TRBD1; cdr3_aa: CASIQSPGQGFGGSEAFF; cdr3_nt: TGTGCCAGCATCCAGTCACCGGGACAGGGCTTCGGCGGGTCTGAAGCTTTCTTT
j_call: TRBJ1-5; clone_size: few; v_call: TRBV5-4; d_call: NA; cdr3_aa: CASSLQGGNQPQHF; cdr3_nt: TGTGCCAGCAGCCTACAGGGAGGCAATCAGCCCCAGCATTTT
j_call: TRBJ2-4; clone_size: NA; v_call: TRBV27; d_call: NA; cdr3_aa: CASRTLLRQAKNIQYF; cdr3_nt: TGTGCCAGCAGGACCCTCTTGAGACAGGCCAAAAACATTCAGTACTTC